A selection of T cell receptor beta chains follows, all from one sample in a study of cytomegalovirus exposure and HLA in healthy donors. Only in-frame clones appear in the TCRdb table, and some are missing; sequencing was by immunoSEQ multiplex PCR. The sample lists about 140,000 clones, 79% seen once, with 0.9% to 1.2% in the top ten. The sequenced material came from PBMCs. Source of these receptors: a male donor in good health and CMV-seronegative. Each CDR3 is given with its conserved first and last residue. A D gene is named only where the DNA matches it firmly. Some rows mark clone size as missing; the rest say once, few, many or name a class of expanded clone.

v_gene	j_gene	abundance	d_gene	CDR3nt	CDR3aa
TRBV7-9	TRBJ1-1	-	TRBD1	TGTGCCAGCAGCTGGTATCAGGGGGCGCGGGGCACTGAAGCTTTCTTT	CASSWYQGARGTEAFF
TRBV4-3	TRBJ2-2	few	TRBD1	TGCGCCAGTTCACCGGGACAGGGTTTCACCGGGGAGCTGTTTTTT	CASSPGQGFTGELFF
TRBV30	TRBJ1-5	-	-	TGTGCCTGGAGTGTAGAGGGCTTCCAGCCCCAGCATTTT	CAWSVEGFQPQHF
TRBV27	TRBJ1-5	few	-	TGTGCCAGCAGTAGCGGGGAGCCAGGGAGCAATCAGCCCCAGCATTTT	CASSSGEPGSNQPQHF
TRBV7-9	TRBJ2-3	-	-	TGTGCCAGCAGCTCTGGACAGCCCACAGATACGCAGTATTTT	CASSSGQPTDTQYF
TRBV2	TRBJ1-2	-	TRBD1	TGTGCCAGCAGCGACGGGACAGGCCGTGGAGGCTACACCTTC	CASSDGTGRGGYTF
TRBV11-2	TRBJ2-7	-	-	TGTGCCAGCAGCCCCCCATCGGGTGGCTACGAGCAGTACTTC	CASSPPSGGYEQYF
TRBV11-1	TRBJ1-6	-	-	TGTGCCAGCAGGTCTACCTCCTATAATTCACCCCTCCACTTT	CASRSTSYNSPLHF
TRBV29-1	TRBJ2-1	-	TRBD1	TGCAGCGTTGGGGGACAGGGGCATTCATGGGAGCAGTTCTTC	CSVGGQGHSWEQFF
TRBV10-3	TRBJ1-5	-	-	TGTGCCATCAGTGAGTCGAGGGCGGATTATAGCAATCAGCCCCAGCATTTT	CAISESRADYSNQPQHF
TRBV11-2	TRBJ2-5	-	TRBD2	TGTGCCAGCAGCTTATTCCTAGCGGGGGGGCCGGTGACCCAGTACTTC	CASSLFLAGGPVTQYF
TRBV14	TRBJ2-7	-	TRBD2	TGTGCCAGCAGCCAAGATTTCGGGGGGTACCACGAGCAGTACTTC	CASSQDFGGYHEQYF
TRBV5-1	TRBJ2-5	-	-	TGCGCCAGCAGCTTGGGACAGGAGCAAGAGACCCAGTACTTC	CASSLGQEQETQYF
TRBV5-1	TRBJ1-1	few	-	TGCGCCAGCAGACGAGCTCAAACTGAAGCTTTCTTT	CASRRAQTEAFF
TRBV12-5	TRBJ2-5	-	-	TGTGCTAGTGGTCCCCTGGCCGTGGAGACCCAGTACTTC	CASGPLAVETQYF
TRBV6-1	TRBJ2-7	-	TRBD2	TGTGCCAGCAGTGAAGCGGGACTAGGCTACGAGCAGTACTTC	CASSEAGLGYEQYF
TRBV5-6	TRBJ2-5	few	TRBD1	TGTGCCAGCAGCGACGACAGGGCGGAGACCCAGTACTTC	CASSDDRAETQYF
TRBV11-1	TRBJ2-2	-	-	TGTGCCAGCAGCTTAACTAACCAGAAAACCGGGGAGCTGTTTTTT	CASSLTNQKTGELFF
TRBV28	TRBJ2-2	-	TRBD2	TGTGCCAGCAGTGGCCCTAGCGGGGGGGCCCCCGGGGAGCTGTTTTTT	CASSGPSGGAPGELFF
TRBV6-6	TRBJ1-1	few	-	TGTGCCAGCGGGGGCCGGGGCACTGAAGCTTTCTTT	CASGGRGTEAFF
TRBV4-3	TRBJ1-5	-	-	TGCGCCAGCAGCCTATGGGAACAGGGCTTACAGCCCCAGCATTTT	CASSLWEQGLQPQHF
TRBV5-1	TRBJ2-3	once	TRBD1	TGCGCCAGCAGCCCGGACAGGCAATGGGCAGATACGCAGTATTTT	CASSPDRQWADTQYF
TRBV19	TRBJ1-1	-	-	TGTGCCAGTAGCGCCGGGACACTGAACACTGAAGCTTTCTTT	CASSAGTLNTEAFF
TRBV15	TRBJ2-7	-	TRBD1	TGTGCCACCAGCCGTGGCCCGGGACAGGGTGCCTACGAGCAGTACTTC	CATSRGPGQGAYEQYF
TRBV6-5	TRBJ2-5	-	TRBD2	TGTGCCAGCAGTTACGGACTAGCGGGGGGGCTCGAGACCCAGTACTTC	CASSYGLAGGLETQYF
TRBV9	TRBJ2-2	-	-	TGTGCCAGCAGCCTCGGGGTAGCGGCGAACACCGGGGAGCTGTTTTTT	CASSLGVAANTGELFF
TRBV9	TRBJ2-3	-	TRBD1	TGTGCCAGCAGCGTAGAAACAGGGGGCGCATCAGATACGCAGTATTTT	CASSVETGGASDTQYF
TRBV7-6	TRBJ1-1	few	TRBD1	TGTGCCAGCAGCGTACAGGGGGGAACTGAAGCTTTCTTT	CASSVQGGTEAFF
TRBV6-4	TRBJ1-2	-	TRBD1	TGTGCCAGCAGTGACCGGGCAGGGGGTGGCTACACCTTC	CASSDRAGGGYTF
TRBV2	TRBJ2-7	-	TRBD2	TGTGCCAGCAGTGAGATTACTAGCGGGTCACGAGGGTACTTC	CASSEITSGSRGYF
TRBV5-4	TRBJ2-2	-	TRBD1	TGTGCCAGCACCCAGGACAGGGGACTGGGCGGGGAGCTGTTTTTT	CASTQDRGLGGELFF
TRBV4-1	TRBJ1-2	-	-	TGCGCCAGCAGCCTTCAGGGGACGGGAAACTATGGCTACACCTTC	CASSLQGTGNYGYTF
TRBV28	TRBJ1-1	-	-	TGTGCTATATTGGGGGCCGTGAACACTGAAGCTTTCTTT	CAILGAVNTEAFF
TRBV30	TRBJ2-7	-	TRBD1	TGTGCCTGGGGGGGACAGCCTTTTACCTACGAGCAGTACTTC	CAWGGQPFTYEQYF
TRBV5-4	TRBJ2-5	-	TRBD2	TGTGCCAGCAGCTTCCCATCGGGGGGGCAACAAGAGACCCAGTACTTC	CASSFPSGGQQETQYF
TRBV27	TRBJ2-5	-	TRBD2	TGTGCCAGCAGTTTAAACCCTAGCGGGGGTCAAGAGACCCAGTACTTC	CASSLNPSGGQETQYF
TRBV2	TRBJ1-2	-	-	TGTGCCAGCAGTGAGGTTCCTTGGGCACTCGGCTACACCTTC	CASSEVPWALGYTF
TRBV7-2	TRBJ1-2	-	-	TGTGCCAGCAGCTCCGACGGGTGGGGCTACACCTTC	CASSSDGWGYTF